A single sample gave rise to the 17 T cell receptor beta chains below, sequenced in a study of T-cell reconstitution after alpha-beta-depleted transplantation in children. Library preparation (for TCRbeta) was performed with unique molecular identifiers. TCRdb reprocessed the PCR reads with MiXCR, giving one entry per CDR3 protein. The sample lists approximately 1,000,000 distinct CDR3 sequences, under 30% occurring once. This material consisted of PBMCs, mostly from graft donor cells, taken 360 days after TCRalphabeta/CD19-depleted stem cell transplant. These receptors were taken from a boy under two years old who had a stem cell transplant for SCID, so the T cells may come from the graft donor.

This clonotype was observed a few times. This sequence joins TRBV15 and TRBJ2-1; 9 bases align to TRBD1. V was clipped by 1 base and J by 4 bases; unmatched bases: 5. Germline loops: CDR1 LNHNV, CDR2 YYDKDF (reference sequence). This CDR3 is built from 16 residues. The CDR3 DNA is TGTGCCACCAGCAGAGTCCCGGGACAGGGTTACAATGAGCAGTTCTTC. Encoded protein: CATSRVPGQGYNEQFF.

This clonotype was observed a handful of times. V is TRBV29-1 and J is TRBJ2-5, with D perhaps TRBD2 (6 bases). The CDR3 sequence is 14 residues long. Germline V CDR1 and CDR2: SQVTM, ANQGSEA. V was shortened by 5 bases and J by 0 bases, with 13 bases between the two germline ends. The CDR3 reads CSVRERRNQETQYF. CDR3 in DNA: TGCAGCGTTCGGGAGCGAAGGAACCAAGAGACCCAGTACTTC.

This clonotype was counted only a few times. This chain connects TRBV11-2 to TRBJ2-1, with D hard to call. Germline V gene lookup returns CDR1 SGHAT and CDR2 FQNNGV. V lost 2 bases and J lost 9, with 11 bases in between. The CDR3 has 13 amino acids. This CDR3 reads CASSLSPLSEQFF. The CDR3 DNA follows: TGTGCCAGCAGCTTATCCCCCCTGAGTGAGCAGTTCTTC. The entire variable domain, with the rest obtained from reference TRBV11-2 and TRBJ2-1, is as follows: EAGVAQSPRYKIIEKRQSVAFWCNPISGHATLYWYQQILGQGPKLLIQFQNNGVVDDSQLPKDRFSAERLKGVDSTLKIQPAKLEDSAVYLCASSLSPLSEQFFGPGTRLTVL.

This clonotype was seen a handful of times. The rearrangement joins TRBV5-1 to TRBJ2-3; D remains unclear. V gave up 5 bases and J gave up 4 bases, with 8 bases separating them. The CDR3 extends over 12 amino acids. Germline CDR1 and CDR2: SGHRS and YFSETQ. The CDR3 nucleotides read TGCGCCAGCAGGCCTGGTCCAGATACGCAGTATTTT. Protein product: CASRPGPDTQYF.

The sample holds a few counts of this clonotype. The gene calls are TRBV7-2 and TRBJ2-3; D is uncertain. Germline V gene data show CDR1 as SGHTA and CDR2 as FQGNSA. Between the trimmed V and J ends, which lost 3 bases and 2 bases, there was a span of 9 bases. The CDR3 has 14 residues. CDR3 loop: CASSLTRLTDTQYF. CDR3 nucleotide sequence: TGTGCCAGCAGCTTGACCAGACTCACAGATACGCAGTATTTT.

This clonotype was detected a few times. The CDR3 spells CASSPFDIRTEAFF. CDR3 DNA sequence: TGCGCCAGCAGCCCATTTGATATTAGGACTGAAGCTTTCTTT. V gene TRBV5-1 combines with J gene TRBJ1-1; D remains unclear. The CDR3 extends over 14 amino acids. The germline CDR1 and CDR2 sequences are SGHRS and YFSETQ. V lost 4 bases to trimming and J lost 5 bases, with 15 bases between them. Together with reference TRBV5-1 and TRBJ1-1, the CDR3 gives the full variable domain: KAGVTQTPRYLIKTRGQQVTLSCSPISGHRSVSWYQQTPGQGLQFLFEYFSETQRNKGNFPGRFSGRQFSNSRSEMNVSTLELGDSALYLCASSPFDIRTEAFFGQGTRLTVV.

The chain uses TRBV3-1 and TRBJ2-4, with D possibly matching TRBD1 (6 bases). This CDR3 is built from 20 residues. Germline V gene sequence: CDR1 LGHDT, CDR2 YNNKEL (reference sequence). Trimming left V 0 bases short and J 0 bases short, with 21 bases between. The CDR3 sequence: CASSQDRGRGRPLAKNIQYF. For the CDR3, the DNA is TGTGCCAGCAGCCAAGATCGGGGCAGGGGACGCCCATTAGCCAAAAACATTCAGTACTTC.

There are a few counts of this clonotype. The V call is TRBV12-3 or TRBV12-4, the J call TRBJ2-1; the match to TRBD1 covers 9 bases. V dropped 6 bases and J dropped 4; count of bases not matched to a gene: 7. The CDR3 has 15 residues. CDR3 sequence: CASRTGTGRYNEQFF. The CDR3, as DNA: TGTGCCAGCAGAACCGGGACAGGGCGGTACAATGAGCAGTTCTTC.

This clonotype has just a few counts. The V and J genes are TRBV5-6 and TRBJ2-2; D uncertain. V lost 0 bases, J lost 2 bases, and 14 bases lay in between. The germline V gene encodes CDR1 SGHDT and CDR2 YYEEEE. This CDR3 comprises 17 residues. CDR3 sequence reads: CASSLGSTGRNTGELFF. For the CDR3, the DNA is TGTGCCAGCAGCTTGGGGTCGACGGGTCGCAACACCGGGGAGCTGTTTTTT.

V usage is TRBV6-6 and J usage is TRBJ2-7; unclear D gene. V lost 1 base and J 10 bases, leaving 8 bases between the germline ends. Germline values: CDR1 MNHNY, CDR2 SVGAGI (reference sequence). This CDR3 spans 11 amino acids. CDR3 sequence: CASSYFQVQYF. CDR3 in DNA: TGTGCCAGCAGTTACTTCCAGGTCCAGTACTTC.

CDR3 coding DNA: TGTGCCAGCAGTCCACCGGACAGCCCCACCGGGGAGCTGTTTTTT. Encoded protein: CASSPPDSPTGELFF. This chain uses TRBV28 with TRBJ2-2; D might be TRBD1 (6 bases). CDR3 length equals 15 residues. CDR1 MDHEN and CDR2 SYDVKM come from the germline V gene. The ends were cut back, 5 bases at V and 4 bases at J, with 14 bases in the middle.

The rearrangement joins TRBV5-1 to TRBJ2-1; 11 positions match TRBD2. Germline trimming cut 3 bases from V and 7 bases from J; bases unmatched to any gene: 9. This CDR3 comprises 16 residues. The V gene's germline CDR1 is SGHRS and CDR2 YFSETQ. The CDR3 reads CASSSFSGGARNEQFF. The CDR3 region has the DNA TGCGCCAGCAGCTCCTTTAGCGGGGGGGCTCGGAATGAGCAGTTCTTC. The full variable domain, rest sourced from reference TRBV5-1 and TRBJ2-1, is KAGVTQTPRYLIKTRGQQVTLSCSPISGHRSVSWYQQTPGQGLQFLFEYFSETQRNKGNFPGRFSGRQFSNSRSEMNVSTLELGDSALYLCASSSFSGGARNEQFFGPGTRLTVL.

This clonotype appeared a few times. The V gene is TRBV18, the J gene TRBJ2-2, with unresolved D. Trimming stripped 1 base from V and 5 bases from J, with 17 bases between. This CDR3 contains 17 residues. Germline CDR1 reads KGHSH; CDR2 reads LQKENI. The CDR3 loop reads CASSPQIEASLTGELFF. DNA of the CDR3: TGTGCCAGCTCACCACAAATCGAAGCCAGCTTAACCGGGGAGCTGTTTTTT.

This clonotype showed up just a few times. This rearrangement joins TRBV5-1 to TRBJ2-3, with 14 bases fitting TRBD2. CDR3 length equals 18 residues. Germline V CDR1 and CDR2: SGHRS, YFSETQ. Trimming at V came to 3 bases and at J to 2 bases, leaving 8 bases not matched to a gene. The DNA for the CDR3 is TGCGCCAGCAGCTCCGGGACTAGCGGGGGCCTGAACACAGATACGCAGTATTTT. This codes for CASSSGTSGGLNTDTQYF.

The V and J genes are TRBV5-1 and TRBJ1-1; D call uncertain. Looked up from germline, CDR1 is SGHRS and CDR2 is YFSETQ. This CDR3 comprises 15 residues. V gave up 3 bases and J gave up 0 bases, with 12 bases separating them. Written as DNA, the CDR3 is TGCGCCAGCAGCTGGGGTAGCCCAGTGAACACTGAAGCTTTCTTT. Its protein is CASSWGSPVNTEAFF.

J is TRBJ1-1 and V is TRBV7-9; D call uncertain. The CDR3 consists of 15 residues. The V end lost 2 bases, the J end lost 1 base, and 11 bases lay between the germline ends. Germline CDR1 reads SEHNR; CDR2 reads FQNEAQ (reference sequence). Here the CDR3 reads CASSLFPDQNTEAFF. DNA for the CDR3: TGTGCCAGCAGCTTATTCCCAGACCAGAACACTGAAGCTTTCTTT.

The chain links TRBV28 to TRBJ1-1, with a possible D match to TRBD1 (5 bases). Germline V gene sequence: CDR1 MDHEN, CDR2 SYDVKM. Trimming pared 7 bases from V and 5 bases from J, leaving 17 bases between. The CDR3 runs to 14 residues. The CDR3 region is CASTIPGRRTEAFF. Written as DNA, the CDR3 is TGTGCCAGCACCATTCCGGGACGTCGAACTGAAGCTTTCTTT.